Listed here are 3 T cell receptor beta chains from one sample, sequenced in a study of lymphopenia after photon versus proton radiotherapy. This table comes from immunoSEQ multiplex PCR, and its TCRdb copy is limited to in-frame clones, with some not included. The profile shows about 22,000 clones, around 89% of them singletons. The sample consisted of peripheral blood, taken from a patient treated with proton-based radiotherapy. The receptors derive from a man older than 75 with esophageal cancer.

This chain uses TRBV29-1 with TRBJ2-7, with D possibly matching TRBD2 (6 bases). Germline V gene data show CDR1 as SQVTM and CDR2 as ANQGSEA. This CDR3 has 13 residues. The germline V and J ends were trimmed by 3 bases and 5 bases, with 14 bases remaining between them. DNA for the CDR3: TGCAGCGTTGACCAGGGAGGAAGGGACGAGCAGTACTTC. This codes for CSVDQGGRDEQYF.

The V gene is TRBV14, the J gene TRBJ2-7, with 8 bases fitting TRBD1. This CDR3 is built from 15 residues. Germline assignment: CDR1 SGHDN and CDR2 FVKESK. V was clipped by 4 bases and J by 3 bases; unmatched bases: 8. This chain's CDR3 is CASSPYLGQGYEQYF. The CDR3 coding sequence is TGTGCCAGCAGCCCTTATTTAGGACAGGGCTACGAGCAGTACTTC.

This clone occurred once. The chain carries TRBV19 and TRBJ1-5, with TRBD1 identical over 10 bases. The CDR3 totals 18 residues. Germline V gene data show CDR1 as LNHDA and CDR2 as SQIVND (reference sequence). The V segment lost 4 bases and the J segment 1 base; nucleotides outside the gene matches: 10. CDR3 sequence reads: CASSRSATGGFSNQPQHF. CDR3 DNA sequence: TGTGCCAGTAGTAGAAGCGCGACAGGGGGCTTCAGCAATCAGCCCCAGCATTTT.